This is a list of T cell receptor beta chains from one sample in a study of T cell changes during pregnancy in multiple sclerosis. Generated by immunoSEQ multiplex PCR, the TCRdb table keeps only in-frame clones and is missing some. This sample has about 51,000 clones; 90% to 95% occur once, and the top ten carry around 0.6%. Sequences were derived from CD4+ T cells from peripheral blood mononuclear cells, sampled in the second trimester of pregnancy. Receptors were obtained from a female donor with multiple sclerosis, enrolled in a pregnancy study. CDR3s include the opening cysteine and the closing phenylalanine or tryptophan. Each record gives: J gene, clone size, D gene, V gene, CDR3 DNA, CDR3 protein. A D gene is named only where the DNA matches it firmly. Size is stated for part of the rows, as once, few or many counts, or as a class when the clone is expanded.

j_call: TRBJ1-1
clone_size: -
d_call: -
v_call: TRBV2
cdr3_nt: TGTGCCTTCGGTCAGGGCTACACTGAAGCTTTCTTT
cdr3_aa: CAFGQGYTEAFF

j_call: TRBJ2-1
clone_size: -
d_call: -
v_call: TRBV7-6
cdr3_nt: TGTGCCAGCAGCTTAGGAGACAGAAATTACAATGAGCAGTTCTTC
cdr3_aa: CASSLGDRNYNEQFF

j_call: TRBJ1-2
clone_size: -
d_call: TRBD1
v_call: TRBV7-9
cdr3_nt: TGTGCCAGCAGCTTAGGGGGACAGGGACAGGGCTACACCTTC
cdr3_aa: CASSLGGQGQGYTF

j_call: TRBJ2-4
clone_size: once
d_call: -
v_call: TRBV18
cdr3_nt: TGTGCCAGCTCACCAGCTGGGGGCGAGGTGGACATTCAGTACTTC
cdr3_aa: CASSPAGGEVDIQYF

j_call: TRBJ1-2
clone_size: few
d_call: -
v_call: TRBV30
cdr3_nt: TGTGCCTGGAGTGCACAGGGACATGGCTACACCTTC
cdr3_aa: CAWSAQGHGYTF

j_call: TRBJ1-6
clone_size: -
d_call: -
v_call: TRBV15
cdr3_nt: TGTGCCACCAGCACACCGGATTCACCCCTCCACTTT
cdr3_aa: CATSTPDSPLHF

j_call: TRBJ2-5
clone_size: -
d_call: -
v_call: TRBV25-1
cdr3_nt: TGTGCCAGCAGTGGTGTCGGGAACCAAGAGACCCAGTACTTC
cdr3_aa: CASSGVGNQETQYF

j_call: TRBJ2-7
clone_size: -
d_call: TRBD1
v_call: TRBV7-2
cdr3_nt: TGTGCCAGCAGCTCATCTTGGGACAGGGGCAACGAGCAGTACTTC
cdr3_aa: CASSSSWDRGNEQYF

j_call: TRBJ2-2
clone_size: -
d_call: -
v_call: TRBV18
cdr3_nt: TGTGCCAGCTCACAGGGGGCGAACACCGGGGAGCTGTTTTTT
cdr3_aa: CASSQGANTGELFF

j_call: TRBJ1-2
clone_size: -
d_call: -
v_call: TRBV5-5
cdr3_nt: TGTGCCAGCAGCTTGGTAATCCAACAGGACTATGGCTACACCTTC
cdr3_aa: CASSLVIQQDYGYTF

j_call: TRBJ2-5
clone_size: -
d_call: TRBD1
v_call: TRBV5-4
cdr3_nt: TGTGCCAGCAGCCCAGGGACAGCTCAAGAGACCCAGTACTTC
cdr3_aa: CASSPGTAQETQYF

j_call: TRBJ1-5
clone_size: -
d_call: TRBD1
v_call: TRBV7-9
cdr3_nt: TGTGCCAGCAGCTTAACGGGCGGACAGGGCAATCAGCCCCAGCATTTT
cdr3_aa: CASSLTGGQGNQPQHF

j_call: TRBJ2-2
clone_size: -
d_call: -
v_call: TRBV30
cdr3_nt: TGTGCCTGGAACCGGCGACTCGACACCGGGGAGCTGTTTTTT
cdr3_aa: CAWNRRLDTGELFF

j_call: TRBJ2-7
clone_size: -
d_call: -
v_call: TRBV10-3
cdr3_nt: TGTGCCATCAGGGATCCCCGGGGTGCCCTCTACGAGCAGTACTTC
cdr3_aa: CAIRDPRGALYEQYF

j_call: TRBJ1-2
clone_size: once
d_call: -
v_call: TRBV7-2
cdr3_nt: TGTGCCAGCAGCCTTCGCATGGACAGCTACTACACCTTC
cdr3_aa: CASSLRMDSYYTF

j_call: TRBJ2-6
clone_size: -
d_call: TRBD1
v_call: TRBV18
cdr3_nt: TGTGCCAGCTCACCTTGGACAGGGGGGGACTCTGGGGCCAACGTCCTGACTTTC
cdr3_aa: CASSPWTGGDSGANVLTF

j_call: TRBJ2-1
clone_size: once
d_call: -
v_call: TRBV27
cdr3_nt: TGTGCCAGCAGTTTATGGAGTTTGGCCTACAATGAGCAGTTCTTC
cdr3_aa: CASSLWSLAYNEQFF

j_call: TRBJ2-7
clone_size: -
d_call: TRBD2
v_call: TRBV7-2
cdr3_nt: TGTGCCAGCAGTAATGGACTAGCGGGGGACTACGAGCAGTACTTC
cdr3_aa: CASSNGLAGDYEQYF

j_call: TRBJ2-7
clone_size: -
d_call: TRBD1
v_call: TRBV11-2
cdr3_nt: TGTGCCAGCAGCTTTGGCAGGGGGTCCTACGAGCAGTACTTC
cdr3_aa: CASSFGRGSYEQYF

j_call: TRBJ1-2
clone_size: -
d_call: TRBD1
v_call: TRBV29-1
cdr3_nt: TGCAGCGTTGGAGGCCGGACAGGTTCCAACTATGGCTACACCTTC
cdr3_aa: CSVGGRTGSNYGYTF

j_call: TRBJ2-1
clone_size: -
d_call: -
v_call: TRBV7-2
cdr3_nt: TGTGCCAGCAGCTTAGGGTCAGGGCGGGGCGGGTACAATGAGCAGTTCTTC
cdr3_aa: CASSLGSGRGGYNEQFF

j_call: TRBJ1-6
clone_size: -
d_call: TRBD1
v_call: TRBV2
cdr3_nt: TGTGCCAGCAGTGCCCGGACAGGGTTCAATTCACCCCTCCACTTT
cdr3_aa: CASSARTGFNSPLHF

j_call: TRBJ2-7
clone_size: -
d_call: -
v_call: TRBV7-2
cdr3_nt: TGTGCCAGCAGTCACCGACAGCTGGCCTACGAGCAGTACTTC
cdr3_aa: CASSHRQLAYEQYF

j_call: TRBJ2-5
clone_size: -
d_call: TRBD2
v_call: TRBV19
cdr3_nt: TGTGCCAGTAGTATAGGGTTCGGGATAGCGGGGGGCAAGTTGGAGACCCAGTACTTC
cdr3_aa: CASSIGFGIAGGKLETQYF

j_call: TRBJ1-6
clone_size: -
d_call: -
v_call: TRBV7-2
cdr3_nt: TGTGCCAGCAGCTTAGTGAATCTGGCGGGGAGTCGGGATAATTCACCCCTCCACTTT
cdr3_aa: CASSLVNLAGSRDNSPLHF

j_call: TRBJ2-7
clone_size: -
d_call: -
v_call: TRBV7-2
cdr3_nt: TGTGCCAGCAGCTTGGGGGGGGCTCAAACCTACGAGCAGTACTTC
cdr3_aa: CASSLGGAQTYEQYF

j_call: TRBJ1-4
clone_size: once
d_call: -
v_call: TRBV18
cdr3_nt: TGTGCCAGCTCACCTCGGGGAACAACTAATGAAAAACTGTTTTTT
cdr3_aa: CASSPRGTTNEKLFF

j_call: TRBJ2-3
clone_size: -
d_call: TRBD1
v_call: TRBV9
cdr3_nt: TGTGCCAGCAGCCCCAGGGACAGGGGCAACGCAGATACGCAGTATTTT
cdr3_aa: CASSPRDRGNADTQYF

j_call: TRBJ1-2
clone_size: -
d_call: TRBD1
v_call: TRBV6-6
cdr3_nt: TGTGCCAGCAGTTCCCATTGGACAGGAAGAAACTATGGCTACACCTTC
cdr3_aa: CASSSHWTGRNYGYTF

j_call: TRBJ1-6
clone_size: -
d_call: TRBD1
v_call: TRBV29-1
cdr3_nt: TGCAGCGTTGGGCTAACAGGGGACAATTCACCCCTCCACTTT
cdr3_aa: CSVGLTGDNSPLHF

j_call: TRBJ1-2
clone_size: -
d_call: -
v_call: TRBV5-8
cdr3_nt: TGTGCCAGCAGCTTGGGGACAGTAGCTAACTATGGCTACACCTTC
cdr3_aa: CASSLGTVANYGYTF

j_call: TRBJ2-5
clone_size: -
d_call: TRBD2
v_call: TRBV7-2
cdr3_nt: TGTGCCAGCAGCGGACTACCGGGACTAGCGGGGGTGGAGACCCAGTACTTC
cdr3_aa: CASSGLPGLAGVETQYF

j_call: TRBJ1-2
clone_size: -
d_call: -
v_call: TRBV7-2
cdr3_nt: TGTGCCAGCAGCTTAGGCCTGACAGGCGCCAGTAACTATGGCTACACCTTC
cdr3_aa: CASSLGLTGASNYGYTF

j_call: TRBJ1-2
clone_size: -
d_call: -
v_call: TRBV19
cdr3_nt: TGTGCCAGTAGTATAGTCAGAATCTGGCAGGGAAGGAGCTATGGCTACACCTTC
cdr3_aa: CASSIVRIWQGRSYGYTF

j_call: TRBJ2-1
clone_size: -
d_call: TRBD1
v_call: TRBV5-8
cdr3_nt: TGTGCCAGCAGCTTGGAGGCGACAGGGGGCTACGTCTACAATGAGCAGTTCTTC
cdr3_aa: CASSLEATGGYVYNEQFF

j_call: TRBJ2-3
clone_size: once
d_call: -
v_call: TRBV6-1
cdr3_nt: TGTGCCAGCAGTGGGGTCCCGGGGTTGGGCACAGATACGCAGTATTTT
cdr3_aa: CASSGVPGLGTDTQYF

j_call: TRBJ2-1
clone_size: -
d_call: TRBD1
v_call: TRBV11-1
cdr3_nt: TGTGCCAGCAGCCGCGACAGGGCGAACTACAATGAGCAGTTCTTC
cdr3_aa: CASSRDRANYNEQFF

j_call: TRBJ1-1
clone_size: -
d_call: -
v_call: TRBV25-1
cdr3_nt: TGTGCCAGCAGTGCCGGGATCGAAGCTTTCTTT
cdr3_aa: CASSAGIEAFF